The rows below give T cell receptor beta chains drawn from one sample of a study of blood T cell repertoires in COVID-19. Sequencing used immunoSEQ multiplex PCR; TCRdb keeps in-frame clones, though not all of them. Here the sample spans hundreds of thousands of clones, 85% being singletons. What was sequenced was peripheral blood. These receptors were taken from a man between 45 and 60 years old with COVID-19, enrolled during active disease. Both conserved end residues are trimmed from each CDR3.

CDR3aa | v_gene
ASSLSTVNYGYT | TRBV7-2
ASSRDREGGYT | TRBV12-3/TRBV12-4
ASSEGLSYNSPLH | TRBV6-1
ASTPRGLLSAEAF | TRBV27
ASTLSGTGVYEQY | TRBV5-1
ASSFGDRGNSPLH | TRBV6-5
SATVTGRYEQY | TRBV29-1
ASSQEGRADTQY | TRBV4-1
ASSSPFRDRYMNTEAF | TRBV7-9
ASRQDNSYNSPLH | TRBV19
ASSSSRGIDGYT | TRBV7-8
ASTLDRPGELF | TRBV19
ASSQVTGGKSDTQY | TRBV4-2
ASSLASLAGGQETQY | TRBV7-2
ASTGTRQETQY | TRBV2
ASLYQGTGELF | TRBV18
AISEWGDGGELF | TRBV10-3
AWSPGTEAF | TRBV30
SVLGEWTGRKKLF | TRBV29-1
ASSPGVGYT | TRBV11-2
ASSLVATPLSGYT | TRBV7-8
ASSLASGEETQY | TRBV5-1
ATSEPGHGTGYYGYT | TRBV15
ASSQLQGMNTEAF | TRBV4-1
ASRRQEATNEKLF | TRBV27
ASSYSPGQVYEQY | TRBV6-2/TRBV6-3
AWKRFQLHEQY | TRBV30
ASSFSMNTEAF | TRBV7-8
ASSFDRGRQETQY | TRBV11-1
ASSRTGNQETQY | TRBV7-6
ASSQVLAASRKETQY | TRBV3-1/TRBV3-2
ASSGTGGSGYT | TRBV6-2/TRBV6-3
ASSLTRTGGFGEQY | TRBV18
ATSRVQAPPY | TRBV15
ASSSPFYEQY | TRBV28
ASSWPRDLYEQY | TRBV5-4
ASSADSREKLF | TRBV18
ASSLSPGGINTDTQY | TRBV27